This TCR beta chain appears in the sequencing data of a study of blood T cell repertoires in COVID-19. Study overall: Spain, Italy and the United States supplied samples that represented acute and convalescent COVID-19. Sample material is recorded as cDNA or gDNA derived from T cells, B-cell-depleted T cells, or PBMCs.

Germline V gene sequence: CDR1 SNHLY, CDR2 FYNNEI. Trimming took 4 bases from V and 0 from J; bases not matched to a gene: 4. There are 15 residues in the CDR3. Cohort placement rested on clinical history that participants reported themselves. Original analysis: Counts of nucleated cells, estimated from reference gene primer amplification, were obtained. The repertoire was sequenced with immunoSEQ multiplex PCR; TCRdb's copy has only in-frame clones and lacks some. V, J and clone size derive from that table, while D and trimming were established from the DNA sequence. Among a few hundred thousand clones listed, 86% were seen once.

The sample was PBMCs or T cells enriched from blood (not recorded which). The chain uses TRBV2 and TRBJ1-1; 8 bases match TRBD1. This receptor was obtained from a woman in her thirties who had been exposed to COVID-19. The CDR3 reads CASSGPGGMNTEAFF. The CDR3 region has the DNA TGTGCCAGCAGTGGGCCAGGGGGCATGAACACTGAAGCTTTCTTT.